This record looks at one TCR beta chain sequence and its context. Antigen unknown. A much larger clonotype is one base distant, so this may be a read error. This entry belongs to a study of tumor and adjacent non-tumor tissue in lung cancer. Study summary: On average, productive TCRbeta reads reached about 4.2 million per sample.

Study-wide points: Higher tumor TCR diversity was associated with shorter survival. TCR diversity was significantly greater in tumor than normal lung tissue. Top 100 clones took a larger repertoire share in normal lung.

Germline values: CDR1 MNHEY, CDR2 SVGAGI. The length of the CDR3 is 14 residues. Three rounds of nested PCR, following a modified ARM-PCR protocol, produced the TCRbeta library. A single record per CDR3 protein comes from TCRdb applying MiXCR to the multiplex PCR reads. The sample has approximately 100,000 distinct CDR3 sequences; about 61% are singletons. RNA was extracted from bulk tissue without any cell sorting. The normal lung tissue was taken more than 3 cm from the tumor edge. The specimen sequenced was distant non-tumor lung tissue. The sequence was obtained from a man aged 55 to 70 with non-small cell lung cancer. The chain combines TRBV6-5 with TRBJ1-1; 8 bases match TRBD1. The DNA of the CDR3 is TGTTCCAGCAGGCCCCAGGGGGCGCGGGCTGAAGCTTTCTTT. This gives the protein CSSRPQGARAEAFF.